This T cell receptor (beta chain) derives from a study of graft-versus-host responses after intestinal transplantation. About the study: Each transplant was multivisceral, liver-intestinal, or isolated intestinal. Anti-thymocyte globulin induction preceded 2 to 4 years of tacrolimus and steroid maintenance in all recipients.

This CDR3 has 15 amino acids. Trimming took 4 bases from V and 3 from J, leaving 16 bases between them. CDR1 MNHEY and CDR2 SMNVEV come from the germline V gene (reference sequence). Whole-study findings and limits: Circulating GvH clone levels at their peak were associated with HvG declines (early post-transplant). GvH clones appeared in recipient marrow, some first in ileum or blood.

Only in-frame clones appear in the TCRdb table, and some are missing; sequencing was by immunoSEQ multiplex PCR. The table includes about 89,000 clones, about 94% detected once. Only one count was recorded for this clone. The antigen is undetermined. The origin of this receptor is a human donor who was the organ donor for an intestinal transplant. The sample in question was unstimulated CD4+ T cells sorted from spleen or lymph node cells, obtained before transplant. The chain uses TRBV27 and TRBJ2-7; maybe TRBD1 (6 bases). CDR3 in DNA: TGTGCCAGCAGTTCCTTGGGTGAAGGGGGCTACGAGCAGTACTTC. Translated, it gives CASSSLGEGGYEQYF.